This TCR beta chain was sequenced during a study of spatial heterogeneity in lung cancer. Time point noted: sample taken at primary tumor resection. With V trimmed by 6 bases and J by 5 bases, 9 bases remained unmatched. This CDR3 is 16 amino acids long. TCRdb used MiXCR to reprocess the 5' RACE reads, holding one entry per CDR3 protein. The data show roughly 20,000 distinct CDR3 sequences, with around 4.6% seen just once and 6% to 7.5% held by the top ten. This clonotype appeared a few times. Sequences were derived from PBMCs, sampled at surgery. This rearrangement joins TRBV12-3 or TRBV12-4 to TRBJ2-7, with TRBD2 identical over 14 bases. The sequence came from a male donor with early-stage non-small cell lung cancer. Written as DNA, the CDR3 is TGTGCCAGCAGGCCCGGGACTAGCGGGAGTAGCAACGAGCAGTACTTC. This translates into CASRPGTSGSSNEQYF.